This T cell receptor (beta chain) was found in a study of cytomegalovirus exposure and HLA in healthy donors. Overall study: Unique TCR beta sequences numbering approximately 120 million came from 150 million to 200 million T cells in an earlier analysis. Study conclusions and caveats: By a later analysis, the bulk of CMV-associated TCR beta chains appeared HLA-restricted. Accurate prediction of most subjects' HLA-A and HLA-B alleles from TCR beta sequences was reported. HLA alleles were associated with roughly 15,000 TCR beta sequences in a later analysis at 0.05 false discovery rate.

This clone was counted a few times. The antigen is not known. Use of 60 Vbeta and 13 Jbeta primers characterized the PCR. Measured with immunoSEQ multiplex PCR; TCRdb has only the in-frame clones, and not every one. The sample has 80,000 to 95,000 clones, just under 70% seen once; the top ten hold more than 13%. This CDR3 has 17 amino acids. Germline V gene lookup returns CDR1 SEHNR and CDR2 FQNEAQ (reference sequence). V shed 1 base and J shed 3 bases, with 18 bases lying between them. The chain recombines TRBV7-9 with TRBJ1-2; D possibly corresponds to TRBD1 (6 bases). The sample was PBMCs. The clonotype was recovered from a woman aged 45 to 65 in good health and CMV-seropositive. The CDR3 DNA sequence: TGTGCCAGCAGCTTAGGGGACTACAGGGACTTATACTATGGCTACACCTTC. Amino acids: CASSLGDYRDLYYGYTF.